A selection of T cell receptor beta chains follows, all from one sample in a study of blood T cell repertoires in COVID-19. Profiling relied on immunoSEQ multiplex PCR, and the TCRdb table lists in-frame clones only, not all of them. Among some 60,000 clones listed, 80% to 90% were seen once. Sequenced: peripheral blood. The receptor source for this set is a man in his fifties or sixties with acute or convalescent COVID-19. Both conserved end residues are part of each CDR3. A D gene is named only where the DNA matches it firmly. Some rows mark clone size as missing; the rest say once, few, many or name a class of expanded clone.

v_gene: TRBV24-1
j_gene: TRBJ2-7
abundance: .
d_gene: TRBD2
CDR3aa: CATSGGGTYEQYF
CDR3nt: TGTGCCACCAGTGGCGGGGGAACCTACGAGCAGTACTTC

v_gene: TRBV6-5
j_gene: TRBJ2-1
abundance: .
d_gene: TRBD2
CDR3aa: CATAWSGSSYNEQFF
CDR3nt: TGTGCCACTGCTTGGAGCGGGAGTAGTTACAATGAGCAGTTCTTC

v_gene: TRBV24-1
j_gene: TRBJ1-3
abundance: .
d_gene: .
CDR3aa: CATQGYGNTIYF
CDR3nt: TGTGCCACACAGGGCTATGGAAACACCATATATTTT

v_gene: TRBV19
j_gene: TRBJ2-4
abundance: .
d_gene: .
CDR3aa: CASSIDPGGKVTKNIQYF
CDR3nt: TGTGCCAGTAGTATAGACCCAGGAGGGAAGGTTACCAAAAACATTCAGTACTTC

v_gene: TRBV2
j_gene: TRBJ1-2
abundance: once
d_gene: TRBD1
CDR3aa: CATRTGAYGYTF
CDR3nt: TGTGCCACACGGACAGGGGCTTATGGCTACACCTTC

v_gene: TRBV3-1/TRBV3-2
j_gene: TRBJ1-5
abundance: .
d_gene: .
CDR3aa: CASGANQPQHF
CDR3nt: TGTGCCAGCGGGGCCAATCAGCCCCAGCATTTT

v_gene: TRBV19
j_gene: TRBJ1-5
abundance: .
d_gene: TRBD1
CDR3aa: CASSRTGPNQPQHF
CDR3nt: TGTGCCAGTAGCAGGACAGGGCCAAATCAGCCCCAGCATTTT

v_gene: TRBV7-9
j_gene: TRBJ2-5
abundance: .
d_gene: .
CDR3aa: CASSLVRRQETQYF
CDR3nt: TGTGCCAGCAGCTTAGTCCGCAGACAAGAGACCCAGTACTTC

v_gene: TRBV29-1
j_gene: TRBJ1-1
abundance: .
d_gene: .
CDR3aa: CSVESPSEAFF
CDR3nt: TGCAGCGTTGAATCCCCCTCTGAAGCTTTCTTT

v_gene: TRBV7-8
j_gene: TRBJ2-7
abundance: few
d_gene: .
CDR3aa: CASSLMGQLGAEQYF
CDR3nt: TGTGCCAGCAGCTTAATGGGACAACTAGGTGCCGAGCAGTACTTC

v_gene: TRBV3-1/TRBV3-2
j_gene: TRBJ1-2
abundance: few
d_gene: TRBD1
CDR3aa: CASSRLQGANYGYTF
CDR3nt: TGTGCCAGCAGCCGACTACAGGGGGCAAATTATGGCTACACCTTC

v_gene: TRBV28
j_gene: TRBJ2-1
abundance: .
d_gene: .
CDR3aa: CASRRSDEQFF
CDR3nt: TGTGCCAGCAGACGGTCCGATGAGCAGTTCTTC

v_gene: TRBV19
j_gene: TRBJ1-5
abundance: .
d_gene: .
CDR3aa: CASSIVRQPQHF
CDR3nt: TGTGCCAGTAGTATAGTGCGTCAGCCCCAGCATTTT

v_gene: TRBV5-4
j_gene: TRBJ2-1
abundance: .
d_gene: .
CDR3aa: CASRQGLPSYNEQFF
CDR3nt: TGTGCCAGCAGACAAGGACTGCCCTCCTACAATGAGCAGTTCTTC

v_gene: TRBV30
j_gene: TRBJ2-7
abundance: .
d_gene: TRBD1
CDR3aa: CAWSPRGHEQYF
CDR3nt: TGTGCCTGGAGTCCCAGGGGGCACGAGCAGTACTTC

v_gene: TRBV7-6
j_gene: TRBJ2-4
abundance: .
d_gene: .
CDR3aa: CASNPLASPPNIQYF
CDR3nt: TGTGCCAGCAACCCTCTGGCTAGCCCCCCAAACATTCAGTACTTC

v_gene: TRBV20-1
j_gene: TRBJ1-5
abundance: few
d_gene: TRBD1
CDR3aa: CSASKQGARQPQHF
CDR3nt: TGCAGTGCTAGTAAACAGGGGGCTAGACAGCCCCAGCATTTT

v_gene: TRBV7-9
j_gene: TRBJ1-4
abundance: .
d_gene: TRBD1
CDR3aa: CASSEFTGGGKLFF
CDR3nt: TGTGCCAGCAGCGAATTTACAGGGGGAGGAAAACTGTTTTTT

v_gene: TRBV27
j_gene: TRBJ2-2
abundance: once
d_gene: .
CDR3aa: CASRAGTVSSGELFF
CDR3nt: TGTGCCAGCAGGGCCGGGACTGTATCATCCGGGGAGCTGTTTTTT

v_gene: TRBV5-1
j_gene: TRBJ2-2
abundance: once
d_gene: TRBD2
CDR3aa: CASSRTSGPNTGELFF
CDR3nt: TGCGCCAGCAGCCGGACTAGCGGACCGAACACCGGGGAGCTGTTTTTT

v_gene: TRBV6-5
j_gene: TRBJ2-7
abundance: once
d_gene: .
CDR3aa: CASSYRLPQTYEQYF
CDR3nt: TGTGCCAGCAGTTACCGCCTCCCACAGACCTACGAGCAGTACTTC

v_gene: TRBV6-5
j_gene: TRBJ2-7
abundance: .
d_gene: .
CDR3aa: CATKTEGTYEQYF
CDR3nt: TGTGCCACCAAGACAGAAGGAACCTACGAGCAGTACTTC

v_gene: TRBV5-1
j_gene: TRBJ2-2
abundance: .
d_gene: .
CDR3aa: CASSLQQANTGELFF
CDR3nt: TGCGCCAGCAGCTTGCAACAGGCGAACACCGGGGAGCTGTTTTTT